A selection of T cell receptor beta chains follows, all from one sample in a study of CD8 T cells in Susac syndrome. TCRdb recomputed calls from the immunoSEQ multiplex PCR reads with MiXCR, one row per CDR3 protein. The sample lists 74,000 or so distinct CDR3 sequences, roughly 91% occurring once. Material: CD4+ T cells from PBMCs. All receptors come from a human donor with Susac syndrome. The CDR3 runs from the conserved cysteine through the conserved F or W. Fields, in order: J gene, V gene, clone size, D gene, CDR3 protein, CDR3 DNA. The D gene is left open where the match is weak. Clone size is not always given. Where it is, it says once, few, many or a class for expanded clones.

>TRBJ1-5|TRBV6-1|.|.
CASRPTGPLQPQHF
TGTGCCAGCAGACCGACAGGACCCCTGCAGCCCCAGCATTTT
>TRBJ2-1|TRBV29-1|.|TRBD2
CSVPTGLAGLSSYNEQFF
TGCAGCGTGCCGACCGGACTAGCGGGCCTTAGCTCCTACAATGAGCAGTTCTTC
>TRBJ2-1|TRBV5-1|.|TRBD2
CASSLLAGGLNEQFF
TGCGCCAGCAGCTTACTAGCGGGGGGCTTAAATGAGCAGTTCTTC
>TRBJ2-6|TRBV6-5|.|.
CASSVTGTGANVLTF
TGTGCCAGCAGTGTTACAGGGACTGGGGCCAACGTCCTGACTTTC
>TRBJ2-3|TRBV7-2|.|.
CASSLSLGDTQYF
TGTGCCAGCAGCTTAAGTCTGGGGGATACGCAGTATTTT
>TRBJ1-1|TRBV4-2|.|TRBD1
CASSQLRGQGDTEAFF
TGTGCCAGCAGCCAGTTGAGGGGACAGGGAGACACTGAAGCTTTCTTT
>TRBJ2-7|TRBV28|.|TRBD2
CASSLRRGTSGSLGEQYF
TGTGCCAGCAGTTTAAGGAGGGGGACTAGCGGGAGTCTGGGCGAGCAGTACTTC
>TRBJ2-3|TRBV7-2|.|TRBD2
CASSLLGLADTQYF
TGTGCCAGCAGCTTACTCGGACTAGCGGATACGCAGTATTTT
>TRBJ2-7|TRBV7-9|.|.
CASSRPYYEQYF
TGTGCCAGCAGCCGGCCCTACTACGAGCAGTACTTC
>TRBJ1-3|TRBV29-1|.|.
CSVDTIYF
TGCAGCGTTGACACCATATATTTT
>TRBJ2-3|TRBV6-5|.|.
CASSWGALAEQYF
TGTGCCAGCTCTTGGGGGGCCCTAGCGGAGCAGTATTTT
>TRBJ1-1|TRBV3-1|.|.
CASSQGNRNTEAFF
TGTGCCAGCAGCCAAGGGAACAGGAACACTGAAGCTTTCTTT
>TRBJ1-5|TRBV6-1|.|TRBD1
CASSLQGRQPQHF
TGTGCCAGCAGCTTACAGGGGAGGCAGCCCCAGCATTTT
>TRBJ1-2|TRBV5-6|once|.
CASSRQIYGYTF
TGTGCCAGCAGCCGCCAGATCTATGGCTACACCTTC
>TRBJ2-7|TRBV6-5|.|.
CASSPFLGEGYEQYF
TGTGCCAGCAGTCCCTTCCTGGGGGAAGGATACGAGCAGTACTTC
>TRBJ1-2|TRBV20-1|.|.
CSASRDVSNYGYTF
TGCAGTGCTTCCCGGGACGTATCTAACTATGGCTACACCTTC
>TRBJ2-2|TRBV9|.|.
CASSVGGIGAGELFF
TGTGCCAGCAGCGTAGGAGGGATCGGGGCCGGGGAGCTGTTTTTT
>TRBJ1-5|TRBV12-3/TRBV12-4|.|TRBD1
CASRTGPNNQPQHF
TGTGCCAGCAGGACAGGGCCTAATAATCAGCCCCAGCATTTT
>TRBJ2-1|TRBV20-1|.|.
CSARAGGSSYNEQFF
TGCAGTGCTAGAGCGGGCGGAAGCTCCTACAATGAGCAGTTCTTC
>TRBJ2-7|TRBV5-1|.|TRBD2
CASTWGLAGVYEQYF
TGCGCCAGCACCTGGGGGCTAGCGGGGGTTTACGAGCAGTACTTC
>TRBJ2-3|TRBV2|.|.
CASSPHRSGTDTQYF
TGTGCCAGCAGTCCCCATCGGTCGGGCACAGATACGCAGTATTTT
>TRBJ2-1|TRBV20-1|few|TRBD2
CSAPGLAGDEQFF
TGCAGTGCTCCTGGACTAGCGGGAGATGAGCAGTTCTTC
>TRBJ1-1|TRBV6-2/TRBV6-3|.|.
CASTFHRVLGYTEAFF
TGTGCCAGCACCTTCCACCGGGTCCTTGGTTATACTGAAGCTTTCTTT
>TRBJ2-5|TRBV7-2|few|.
CASSSNGETQYF
TGTGCCAGCAGCTCCAATGGGGAGACCCAGTACTTC
>TRBJ1-4|TRBV29-1|.|.
CSVEHPGGNEKLFF
TGCAGCGTTGAACACCCCGGTGGCAATGAAAAACTGTTTTTT
>TRBJ1-1|TRBV20-1|.|.
CSALAGSGTEAFF
TGCAGTGCCCTAGCGGGGAGCGGAACTGAAGCTTTCTTT
>TRBJ2-5|TRBV5-5|few|.
CASSLPQETQYF
TGTGCCAGCAGCTTGCCCCAAGAGACCCAGTACTTC
>TRBJ1-4|TRBV5-1|.|.
CASSLEGRGGEKLFF
TGCGCCAGCAGCTTGGAGGGCAGGGGAGGCGAAAAACTGTTTTTT
>TRBJ2-3|TRBV13|once|.
CASSLRSVQNTQYF
TGTGCCAGCAGCTTACGTTCAGTGCAGAATACGCAGTATTTT
>TRBJ2-5|TRBV7-2|.|.
CASSTGLQETQYF
TGTGCCAGCAGCACGGGACTCCAAGAGACCCAGTACTTC
>TRBJ2-5|TRBV5-1|few|.
CASSSGSGTQYF
TGCGCCAGCAGCTCAGGGTCAGGGACCCAGTACTTC
>TRBJ1-4|TRBV6-2/TRBV6-3|.|.
CASSYVGPPEKLFF
TGTGCCAGCAGTTACGTCGGACCTCCGGAAAAACTGTTTTTT
>TRBJ2-1|TRBV6-2/TRBV6-3|.|.
CASSYTVTKNNEQFF
TGTGCCAGCAGCTACACCGTGACAAAGAACAATGAGCAGTTCTTC
>TRBJ1-4|TRBV3-1|.|.
CASSQDRSYTTNEKLFF
TGTGCCAGCAGCCAAGATCGCAGTTATACAACTAATGAAAAACTGTTTTTT
>TRBJ2-3|TRBV12-3/TRBV12-4|.|.
CASSWDSFLTDTQYF
TGTGCCAGCAGTTGGGACTCCTTTCTCACAGATACGCAGTATTTT
>TRBJ2-6|TRBV5-1|once|.
CASRPGLRSSGANVLTF
TGCGCCAGCAGGCCGGGACTTAGGTCCTCTGGGGCCAACGTCCTGACTTTC
>TRBJ2-7|TRBV6-2/TRBV6-3|.|.
CASTSQGALYEQYF
TGTGCCAGCACCTCCCAGGGTGCCCTATACGAGCAGTACTTC
>TRBJ2-7|TRBV20-1|.|.
CSARWGVGKTYEQYF
TGCAGTGCTAGATGGGGGGTTGGGAAAACCTACGAGCAGTACTTC
>TRBJ1-1|TRBV30|.|.
CAWSRTANTEAFF
TGTGCCTGGAGTAGGACAGCGAACACTGAAGCTTTCTTT
>TRBJ1-5|TRBV27|.|TRBD1
CASSPRQGLGQPQHF
TGTGCCAGCAGTCCCCGACAGGGTTTGGGTCAGCCCCAGCATTTT
>TRBJ2-7|TRBV9|.|TRBD1
CASSADVAGGQYF
TGTGCCAGCAGCGCAGACGTGGCAGGGGGGCAGTACTTC
>TRBJ1-1|TRBV28|.|.
CASSLRSRRRERDTEAFF
TGTGCCAGCAGTTTACGGTCGAGGAGGAGGGAGAGGGACACTGAAGCTTTCTTT
>TRBJ1-2|TRBV5-1|.|.
CASSPGQSTNYGYTF
TGCGCCAGCAGCCCAGGACAATCTACTAACTATGGCTACACCTTC
>TRBJ1-2|TRBV3-1|.|.
CASRLQNYGYTF
TGTGCCAGCAGATTACAGAACTATGGCTACACCTTC
>TRBJ1-5|TRBV7-2|.|.
CASSGHNQPQHF
TGTGCCAGCAGCGGACACAATCAGCCCCAGCATTTT
>TRBJ1-1|TRBV4-1|.|.
CASSQKEEVIYTEAFF
TGCGCCAGCAGCCAAAAGGAGGAGGTCATCTACACTGAAGCTTTCTTT
>TRBJ2-5|TRBV2|.|.
CASSGGPWETQYF
TGTGCCAGCAGTGGAGGGCCTTGGGAGACCCAGTACTTC
>TRBJ2-3|TRBV11-2|.|TRBD1
CASRFWTGTTDTQYF
TGTGCCAGCAGGTTCTGGACAGGTACCACAGATACGCAGTATTTT
>TRBJ1-3|TRBV5-1|few|.
CASSPGTDGNTIYF
TGCGCCAGCAGCCCCGGGACGGATGGGAACACCATATATTTT
>TRBJ1-2|TRBV7-9|.|.
CASSSPRGRGYTF
TGTGCCAGCAGCTCCCCTCGCGGGAGGGGCTACACCTTC